This TCR beta chain derives from a study of cytomegalovirus exposure and HLA in healthy donors. Findings and caveats of the study: Analyzed later, association rates of TCRs varied across HLA loci, with DRB1 most and HLA-C fewest. A few V segments could not be told apart, such as TRBV6-2 and TRBV6-3, and were left out. The listing of 150 or so TCR beta chains classed them as cytomegalovirus-associated.

Trimming cost V 5 bases and J 4 bases; bases outside gene matches: 7. The CDR3 loop spans 15 amino acids. CDR1 and CDR2 (germline): SGHTA, FQGNSA. Primers: 60 Vbeta forward and 13 Jbeta reverse. Libraries were prepared by immunoSEQ multiplex PCR; TCRdb keeps only in-frame clonotypes and omits some of them. Of 80,000 or so clones in the sample, about 75% were seen once. As concerns this clone: The antigen is undetermined.

The rearrangement links TRBV7-2 to TRBJ1-3; 8 nucleotides match TRBD1. The TCR was taken from a man between 60 and 75 years old in good health and CMV-seropositive. Sequenced input: PBMCs. The CDR3 protein is CASSEWDRLGNTIYF. In nucleotides, the CDR3 is TGTGCCAGCAGCGAATGGGACAGGCTCGGAAACACCATATATTTT.